This passage covers 24 T cell receptor beta chains from one sample sequenced in a study of cytomegalovirus exposure and HLA in healthy donors. Primers: 60 Vbeta forward and 13 Jbeta reverse. Some clones are missing from TCRdb's copy, which holds only in-frame ones; the method was immunoSEQ multiplex PCR. The sample contains tens of thousands of clones, around two thirds of which appear only once. The sequenced sample consisted of PBMCs. The receptors come from a human donor in good health.

This chain uses TRBV30 with TRBJ2-3, with 7 bases matching TRBD2. V lost 3 bases and J lost 7; bases outside the gene matches: 19. CDR3 length: 17 amino acids. Germline loops: CDR1 GTSNPN, CDR2 SVGIG (reference sequence). The CDR3 region has the DNA TGTGCCTGGAGGGCCGCCCCTAGCGGACCGGAGAGTAATACGCAGTATTTT. Translated, it gives CAWRAAPSGPESNTQYF.

The chain combines TRBV29-1 with TRBJ1-5; D perhaps matches TRBD1 (5 bases). Germline V gene sequence: CDR1 SQVTM, CDR2 ANQGSEA. The CDR3 runs 14 residues. V gave up 5 bases and J gave up 3 bases, with 14 bases separating them. This chain's CDR3 is CSVTLAGHNQPQHF. The CDR3 nucleotides are TGCAGCGTTACCCTCGCAGGACACAATCAGCCCCAGCATTTT.

The rearrangement uses TRBV6-1 and TRBJ2-7; 10 bases align to TRBD1. V shed 8 bases and J 2 bases; nucleotides not matched to a gene: 3. From germline, CDR1 is MNHNS and CDR2 SASEGT. The CDR3 is 13 amino acids. The CDR3 DNA follows: TGTGCCAGCGGGGGACAGGGGCCCTACGAGCAGTACTTC. Translated: CASGGQGPYEQYF.

The rearrangement links TRBV7-9 to TRBJ2-7; 8 bases are shared with TRBD2. Trimming took 2 bases from V and 5 from J; bases not matched to a gene: 17. Looked up from germline, CDR1 is SEHNR and CDR2 is FQNEAQ (reference sequence). This CDR3 spans 18 amino acids. The CDR3 nucleotides read TGTGCCAGCAGCTTAACTTCCAGCGGGAGAGTCCCGGTGAACGAGCAGTACTTC. Translation gives CASSLTSSGRVPVNEQYF.

V gene TRBV4-2 combines with J gene TRBJ1-2; 8 bases fit TRBD1. Germline trimming cut 4 bases from V and 7 bases from J; bases unmatched to any gene: 11. Germline CDR1 reads LGHNA; CDR2 reads YNFKEQ. CDR3 length: 15 residues. In nucleotides, the CDR3 is TGTGCCAGCAGCCTTGACCCGGGACAGGAAAGTGGCTACACCTTC. Its translation: CASSLDPGQESGYTF.

The chain is built from TRBV5-1 and TRBJ1-1, with 7 bases aligning to TRBD1. In germline, CDR1 is SGHRS, CDR2 YFSETQ. The V gene end was trimmed by 0 bases and the J gene end by 4 bases; junction bases not matched to a gene: 6. The CDR3 has 15 residues. CDR3: CASSLAPTGLTEAFF. The CDR3, as DNA: TGCGCCAGCAGCTTGGCCCCGACAGGGCTCACTGAAGCTTTCTTT.

This clone was observed a handful of times. The chain links TRBV27 to TRBJ2-3, with D tentatively TRBD2 (5 bases). The CDR3 contains 14 residues. Trimming took off 4 bases at V and 3 bases at J, with 11 bases between the two ends. Germline V lookup: CDR1 MNHEY, CDR2 SMNVEV (reference sequence). The CDR3 nucleotides are TGTGCCAGCAGTTCGGCGCTAGCAACAGATACGCAGTATTTT. Encoded protein: CASSSALATDTQYF.

The V gene is TRBV7-7, the J gene TRBJ2-5; D not resolved. V shed 1 base and J shed 3 bases, with 6 bases lying between them. The germline gives CDR1 SSHAT, CDR2 FNYEAQ (reference sequence). The CDR3 is made up of 13 amino acids. The CDR3, as DNA: TGTGCCAGCAGCTTAGAAGAGGAAGAGACCCAGTACTTC. Protein product: CASSLEEEETQYF.

This chain connects TRBV14 to TRBJ1-2, with D tentatively TRBD1 (5 bases). CDR3 length: 12 amino acids. Trimming took 3 bases from V and 5 from J, leaving 7 bases between them. Per the germline V gene, CDR1 is SGHDN and CDR2 is FVKESK. CDR3 DNA sequence: TGTGCCAGCAGCCATGGGGGGTATGGCTACACCTTC. It codes for CASSHGGYGYTF.

The table lists this clone with a few counts. The rearrangement links TRBV10-3 to TRBJ1-1; TRBD1 might be the D (6 bases). Trimming removed 0 bases from V and 0 bases from J, with 8 bases in between. Germline V gives CDR1 ENHRY, CDR2 SYGVKD. The CDR3 length is 15 residues. CDR3 amino acids: CAISESPGVNTEAFF. In nucleotides, the CDR3 is TGTGCCATCAGTGAGTCGCCAGGGGTGAACACTGAAGCTTTCTTT.

This sequence joins TRBV6-5 and TRBJ1-3; TRBD1 aligns across 8 bases. This CDR3 is built from 15 residues. Looked up from germline, CDR1 is MNHEY and CDR2 is SVGAGI. The V segment lost 4 bases and the J segment 5 bases; nucleotides outside the gene matches: 7. DNA of the CDR3: TGTGCCAGCAGTTCCTCCGGGACAGGTAGAAACACCATATATTTT. Residues: CASSSSGTGRNTIYF.

This sequence joins TRBV25-1 and TRBJ2-5; 7 bases match TRBD1. CDR1 is MGHDK, CDR2 SYGVNS, per germline. This CDR3 comprises 12 residues. The V and J ends lost 9 bases and 7 bases, in that order; junction bases with no gene match: 8. The CDR3 DNA sequence: TGTGCCAGTACGGACAGGAAAGGGACCCAGTACTTC. Translation: CASTDRKGTQYF.

In DNA, the CDR3 is TGTGCCAGCAGCTCTCCGGGACAGGCGACCTACGAGCAGTACTTC. This codes for CASSSPGQATYEQYF. The chain carries TRBV7-9 and TRBJ2-7; 8 bases match TRBD1. Per germline, CDR1 SEHNR and CDR2 FQNEAQ (reference sequence). This CDR3 has 15 residues. The V segment lost 4 bases and the J segment 2 bases; nucleotides outside the gene matches: 7.

V and J are TRBV7-8 and TRBJ2-3; D call uncertain. The CDR3 has 16 residues. Germline CDR1 and CDR2: SGHVS and FQNEAQ. V was trimmed by 0 bases and J by 2 bases, leaving 12 bases between them. The CDR3 here is CASSLAGLLDTDTQYF. CDR3 DNA: TGTGCCAGCAGCTTAGCAGGTCTGCTAGACACAGATACGCAGTATTTT. The whole variable domain, remainder taken from reference TRBV7-8 and TRBJ2-3, is GAGVSQSPRYKVAKRGQDVALRCDPISGHVSLFWYQQALGQGPEFLTYFQNEAQLDKSGLPSDRFFAERPEGSVSTLKIQRTQQEDSAVYLCASSLAGLLDTDTQYFGPGTRLTVL.

V gene TRBV4-2 combines with J gene TRBJ1-3; D is possibly TRBD1 (5 bases). Deletions cut 2 bases from V and 2 bases from J, with 10 bases between. The V gene's germline CDR1 is LGHNA and CDR2 YNFKEQ. This CDR3 has 15 amino acids. The CDR3 loop is CASSQKSGTGNTIYF. The CDR3 DNA reads TGTGCCAGCAGCCAAAAGTCAGGGACTGGAAACACCATATATTTT.

This clone is a singleton in its sample. The CDR3 protein is CASSYVTSGYEQYF. In DNA form, the CDR3 reads TGTGCCAGCAGTTACGTGACTAGCGGCTACGAGCAGTACTTC. The V gene is TRBV6-5, the J gene TRBJ2-7; 9 nucleotides line up with TRBD2. CDR1 and CDR2 (germline): MNHEY, SVGAGI. This CDR3 contains 14 residues. With V trimmed by 2 bases and J by 3 bases, 2 bases remained unmatched.

The gene calls are TRBV9 and TRBJ2-1; maybe TRBD2 (6 bases). V lost 4 bases, J lost 8 bases, and 16 bases lay in between. This CDR3 is 14 amino acids long. Germline CDR1 reads SGDLS; CDR2 reads YYNGEE. The CDR3 spells CASSNRLEWDEQFF. The CDR3 nucleotides are TGTGCCAGCAGCAATAGACTAGAGTGGGATGAGCAGTTCTTC.

The V gene is TRBV4-2, the J gene TRBJ1-1; D is undetermined. V was clipped by 1 base and J by 6 bases, with 6 bases between them. This CDR3 has 12 amino acids. Per the germline V gene, CDR1 is LGHNA and CDR2 is YNFKEQ. CDR3 sequence (DNA): TGTGCCAGCAGCCAAGTCGGGGCTGAAGCTTTCTTT. It translates to CASSQVGAEAFF.

The gene calls are TRBV5-1 and TRBJ1-1, with D unresolved. Germline V gene sequence: CDR1 SGHRS, CDR2 YFSETQ. V was cut by 3 bases and J by 1 base, with 16 bases left in between. The length of the CDR3 is 16 residues. CDR3 sequence: CASSSRSSSENTEAFF. Here the CDR3 DNA reads TGCGCCAGCAGCTCTAGGTCCTCCTCGGAGAACACTGAAGCTTTCTTT.

This clone has just one count. The chain combines TRBV29-1 with TRBJ2-7; TRBD2 agrees at 10 bases. The germline V gene encodes CDR1 SQVTM and CDR2 ANQGSEA. This CDR3 has 15 residues. CDR3 sequence: CSGISGTSEGYEQYF. DNA of the CDR3: TGCAGTGGTATCTCCGGGACTAGCGAGGGCTACGAGCAGTACTTC.

CDR3 region: CASSRGREQYF. CDR3 DNA: TGTGCCAGCAGCAGGGGGCGCGAGCAGTACTTC. The chain employs TRBV5-6 and TRBJ2-7; TRBD1 agrees at 7 bases. Per the germline V gene, CDR1 is SGHDT and CDR2 is YYEEEE. The trim removed 4 bases at V and 6 bases at J, leaving 1 base unmatched. This CDR3 comprises 11 residues. Full variable domain (rest looked up from reference TRBV5-6 and TRBJ2-7): DAGVTQSPTHLIKTRGQQVTLRCSPKSGHDTVSWYQQALGQGPQFIFQYYEEEERQRGNFPDRFSGHQFPNYSSELNVNALLLGDSALYLCASSRGREQYFGPGTRLTVT.

The chain employs TRBV11-1 and TRBJ2-7, with 7 bases lining up with TRBD1. The CDR3 loop spans 13 amino acids. The V gene end was trimmed by 5 bases and the J gene end by 2 bases; junction bases not matched to a gene: 3. In germline, CDR1 is SGHAT, CDR2 FQDESV (reference sequence). CDR3 sequence reads: CASSPGQAYEQYF. The CDR3 DNA sequence: TGTGCCAGCAGCCCCGGACAGGCCTACGAGCAGTACTTC.

The V and J genes are TRBV6-5 and TRBJ2-1, with TRBD2 matching 13 bases. The CDR3 runs 16 residues. Trimming cost V 4 bases and J 9 bases; bases outside gene matches: 9. The germline CDR1 and CDR2 sequences are MNHEY and SVGAGI. The CDR3 DNA is TGTGCCAGCAGTTCGCGGCGGACTAGCGGGAGCGGTGAGCAGTTCTTC. It is translated as CASSSRRTSGSGEQFF.

V and J are TRBV5-8 and TRBJ2-2; TRBD1 might be the D (6 bases). The CDR3 contains 15 residues. Looked up from germline, CDR1 is SGHTS and CDR2 is YDEGEE. V was pared by 3 bases and J by 2 bases, with 11 bases between. DNA for the CDR3: TGTGCCAGCAGCTGGGGGACACGTAACACCGGGGAGCTGTTTTTT. It codes for CASSWGTRNTGELFF.